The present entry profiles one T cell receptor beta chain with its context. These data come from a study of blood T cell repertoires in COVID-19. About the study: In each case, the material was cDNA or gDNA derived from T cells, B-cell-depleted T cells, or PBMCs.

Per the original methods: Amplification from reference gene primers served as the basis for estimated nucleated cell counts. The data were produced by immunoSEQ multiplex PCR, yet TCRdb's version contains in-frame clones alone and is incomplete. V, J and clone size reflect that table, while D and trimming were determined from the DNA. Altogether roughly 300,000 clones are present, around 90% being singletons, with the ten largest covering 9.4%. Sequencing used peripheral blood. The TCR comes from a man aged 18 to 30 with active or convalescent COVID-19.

CDR3 DNA sequence: TGCGCCAGCGGTACCGACAGGGGAAGGGGCACTGAAGCTTTCTTT. Protein: CASGTDRGRGTEAFF. The chain combines TRBV5-1 with TRBJ1-1; 8 bases align to TRBD1. The CDR3 sequence is 15 residues long. Trimming removed 7 bases from V and 4 bases from J; junction bases left unmatched: 12. Germline V lookup: CDR1 SGHRS, CDR2 YFSETQ.